A single T cell receptor (beta chain) is shown here with its context. What it binds is not known. Trimming shortened V by 0 bases and J by 4 bases, and 4 bases separated the two germline ends. This CDR3 is 13 amino acids long. Germline V gene lookup returns CDR1 SGHRS and CDR2 YFSETQ. These data come from a study of Tregs in tolerant kidney transplant recipients. Broader study findings: The small number of patients limits these findings pending further validation. Antigen-driven expansion was suggested because donor-specific Tregs expanded more than all Tregs in tolerant patients. Some patients' samples used different primers over time, so nucleotide sequences weren't comparable.

Mixed chimerism was transient after nonmyeloablative marrow transplants from related graft donors. Unstimulated Tregs (CD4+CD25+CD127-) and CD4+CD25- non-Tregs were sorted from PBMCs. Assay used: immunoSEQ multiplex PCR; TCRdb lists only in-frame clones, some missing. This sample has 74,000 or so clones, with about 91% found just once. This sample comprised CD4+ T cells from blood (PBMCs), obtained 24 months after the transplant. The receptor was isolated from a human patient who received a combined kidney and bone marrow transplant. The T cells may partly be graft donor cells. This chain links TRBV5-1 with TRBJ2-2; D is unresolved. This CDR3 is CASSLGSTGELFF. The DNA for the CDR3 is TGCGCCAGCAGCTTGGGCAGCACCGGGGAGCTGTTTTTT.